This T cell receptor (beta chain) was documented in a study of cytomegalovirus exposure and HLA in healthy donors. Looking at the study overall: There were around 390 genotyped donors. Of these, roughly 80% fell in the genetic ancestry cluster associated with self-reported Caucasian donors.

Trimming took off 2 bases at V and 7 bases at J, with 14 bases between the two ends. The CDR3 runs to 13 residues. The germline gives CDR1 SQVTM, CDR2 ANQGSEA. Donors counted as nominally healthy when sampled, yet unrecorded immune exposures were likely. For this clone: Antigen: not known.

The PCR had 60 Vbeta and 13 Jbeta primers. Using immunoSEQ multiplex PCR, the repertoire was profiled, and TCRdb retains in-frame clones only, with some absent. The sample yields approximately 79,000 clones, approximately 79% seen once. General study findings and limits: Segments of the TCR beta V type were, in most cases, productive about 90% or about 30% of the time in an earlier analysis. HLA-A and HLA-B allele assignments for most subjects were reportedly predicted accurately using TCR beta sequences.

The chain uses TRBV29-1 and TRBJ1-2; D is possibly TRBD1 (5 bases). This receptor was identified in a woman aged 40 to 50 in good health and CMV-seropositive. The specimen was PBMCs. The CDR3 DNA reads as TGCAGCGTTGAAAAGGAAGGGGAGGGTGGCTACACCTTC. This sequence encodes CSVEKEGEGGYTF.